Listed here is a single T cell receptor (beta chain). The sample is drawn from a study of blood T cell repertoires in COVID-19. Study-level information: Sample material is recorded as cDNA or gDNA derived from T cells, B-cell-depleted T cells, or PBMCs.

The germline gives CDR1 MDHEN, CDR2 SYDVKM. This CDR3 has 12 amino acids. The table came from immunoSEQ multiplex PCR; TCRdb's copy has only in-frame clones and leaves some out. The table records under 75,000 clones, approximately 81% of them present only once. This chain connects TRBV28 to TRBJ1-2, with 7 bases aligning to TRBD1. The source of this sequence is a woman older than 75 with active or convalescent COVID-19. The specimen was peripheral blood. In DNA, the CDR3 is TGTGCGATTAGACAGGGAGGCTATGGCTACACCTTC. Residues: CAIRQGGYGYTF.